What follows is one T cell receptor beta chain and its context. The germline V gene encodes CDR1 MNHNY and CDR2 SVGAGI (reference sequence). CDR3 length: 13 amino acids. V was clipped by 7 bases and J by 2 bases, with 11 bases between them. This sample is drawn from a study of technical replicates of blood from a handful of donors. Clones were read by immunoSEQ multiplex PCR, and TCRdb kept only the in-frame ones, dropping some. The sample carries over 55,000 clones, approximately 83% recorded once. The sample comprised PBMCs. The chain uses TRBV6-6 and TRBJ2-5, with D possibly TRBD2 on 5 matching bases. The receptor comes from a human donor in good health. Some clones in this sample may be carry-over from other donors' samples. Here the CDR3 DNA reads TGTGCCAGCAATCCGAGCGGACAAGAGACCCAGTACTTC. This gives the protein CASNPSGQETQYF.